One T cell receptor (beta chain) is described in this entry. Its cognate antigen is unknown. The V gene's germline CDR1 is LNHDA and CDR2 SQIVND (reference sequence). CDR3 length: 14 amino acids. V was clipped by 5 bases and J by 1 base, with 11 bases between them. The investigators isolated CD4+ and CD8+ cells by positive magnetic bead selection and checked their purity by flow cytometry. TCRdb's table, derived via immunoSEQ multiplex PCR, lists solely in-frame clones and lacks some. The sample records around 23,000 clones, roughly 74% being singletons. The sample belongs to a study of somatic mutations in cytotoxic T cells in rheumatoid arthritis. Study-level background: Purity of nearly 100% was reached when some V beta antibody-stained T-cell populations were flow-sorted, including V beta1+ cells sequenced for TCRB.

Study conclusions and caveats: In rheumatoid arthritis patients, unlike healthy controls, CD8+ clonality rose with age. Rheumatoid arthritis patients were compared with age-matched healthy controls, and their CD8+ T-cell clonality did not differ significantly.

The V and J genes are TRBV19 and TRBJ1-1; no clear D. The source of this sequence is a young woman in good health. The sequenced sample was CD8+ T cells sorted from blood. The CDR3 DNA follows: TGTGCCAGTAGTTTTAGGACGGCGAACACTGAAGCTTTCTTT. It translates to CASSFRTANTEAFF.